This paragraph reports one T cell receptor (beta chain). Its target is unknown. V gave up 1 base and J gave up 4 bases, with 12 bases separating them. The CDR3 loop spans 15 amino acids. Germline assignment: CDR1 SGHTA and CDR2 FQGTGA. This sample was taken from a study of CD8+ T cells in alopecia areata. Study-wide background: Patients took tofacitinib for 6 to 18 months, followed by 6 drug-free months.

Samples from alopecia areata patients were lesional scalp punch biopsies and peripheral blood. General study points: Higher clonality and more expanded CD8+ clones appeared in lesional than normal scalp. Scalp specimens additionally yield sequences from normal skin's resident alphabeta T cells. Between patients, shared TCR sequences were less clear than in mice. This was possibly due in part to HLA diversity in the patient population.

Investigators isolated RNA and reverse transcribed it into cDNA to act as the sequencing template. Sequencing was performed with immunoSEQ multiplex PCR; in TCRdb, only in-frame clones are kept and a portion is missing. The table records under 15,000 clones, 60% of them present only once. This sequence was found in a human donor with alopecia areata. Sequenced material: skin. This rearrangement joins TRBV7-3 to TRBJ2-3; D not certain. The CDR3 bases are TGTGCCAGCAGCTTAAGCGGAACAAGCGCAGATACGCAGTATTTT. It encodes CASSLSGTSADTQYF.